The text below deals with one T cell receptor beta chain. In the study's own analysis: Estimation of nucleated cell counts was performed using reference gene primer amplification. The repertoire was sequenced with immunoSEQ multiplex PCR; TCRdb's copy has only in-frame clones and lacks some. V, J and clone size reflect that table, while D and trimming were determined from the DNA. In the table there are almost 400,000 clones, under 90% of which are singletons. The data stem from a study of blood T cell repertoires in COVID-19. V was cut by 3 bases and J by 7 bases, with 12 bases left in between. The CDR3 is 13 amino acids. The germline V gene has CDR1 SGHAT and CDR2 FQNNGV.

The chain has TRBV11-2 and TRBJ2-5, with D possibly TRBD2 on 6 matching bases. The sequenced sample was PBMCs or T cells enriched from blood (not recorded which). The receptor comes from a woman in her twenties or thirties who had recovered from COVID-19. Written as DNA, the CDR3 is TGTGCCAGCAGCTTCGGGCGGGAAGGGACCCAGTACTTC. This translates into CASSFGREGTQYF.